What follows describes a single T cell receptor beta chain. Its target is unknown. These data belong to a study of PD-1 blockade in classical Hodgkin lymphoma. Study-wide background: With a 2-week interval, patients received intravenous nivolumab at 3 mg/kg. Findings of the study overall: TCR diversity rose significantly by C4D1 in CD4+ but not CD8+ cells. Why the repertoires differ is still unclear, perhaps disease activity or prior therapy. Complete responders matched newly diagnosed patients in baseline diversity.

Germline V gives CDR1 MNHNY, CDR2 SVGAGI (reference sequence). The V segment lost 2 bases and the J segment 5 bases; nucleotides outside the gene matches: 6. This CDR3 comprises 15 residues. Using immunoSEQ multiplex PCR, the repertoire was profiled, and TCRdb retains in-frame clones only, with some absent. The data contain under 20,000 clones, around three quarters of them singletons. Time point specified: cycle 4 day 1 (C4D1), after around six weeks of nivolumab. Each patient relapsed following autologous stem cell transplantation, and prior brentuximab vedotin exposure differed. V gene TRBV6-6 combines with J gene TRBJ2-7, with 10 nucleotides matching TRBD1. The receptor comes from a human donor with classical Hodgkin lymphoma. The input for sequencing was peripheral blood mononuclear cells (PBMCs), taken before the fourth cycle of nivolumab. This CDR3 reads CASSYPKGQGNEQYF. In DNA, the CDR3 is TGTGCCAGCAGTTACCCAAAGGGACAGGGGAACGAGCAGTACTTC.